This record concerns one T cell receptor (beta chain) sequence. Its specificity is not known. The sample originates from a study of cytomegalovirus exposure and HLA in healthy donors. General study results and limits: Sequences of the TCR beta chain were said to predict the HLA-A and HLA-B alleles of most subjects accurately. The study recorded 150 to 200 TCR beta chains that were cytomegalovirus-associated. Testing in vitro showed a few CMV-associated chains specific for CMV antigens. Later analysis indicated greater clonal expansion among HLA-associated TCR beta chains than among equally common other chains.

Use of 60 Vbeta and 13 Jbeta primers characterized the PCR. The protocol was immunoSEQ multiplex PCR, while the TCRdb copy is restricted to in-frame clones and leaves out a portion. The sample carries over 150,000 clones, about 80% recorded once. V lost 6 bases to trimming and J lost 8 bases, with 16 bases between them. The CDR3 is made up of 13 amino acids. Germline V CDR1 and CDR2: SEHNR, FQNEAQ (reference sequence). V gene TRBV7-9 combines with J gene TRBJ1-1; D is possibly TRBD1 (6 bases). The sample comprised PBMCs. The clonotype was recovered from a man aged 18 to 35 in good health and CMV-seropositive. CDR3 loop: CASSLDSGTEAFF. The CDR3, as DNA: TGTGCCAGCAGTTTGGACAGCGGGACCGAAGCTTTCTTT.